A selection of T cell receptor beta chains follows, all from one sample in a study of CD8 T cells in Susac syndrome. TCRdb re-analysed the immunoSEQ multiplex PCR reads in MiXCR, keeping a single row per CDR3 protein. The profile shows approximately 190,000 distinct CDR3 sequences, approximately 94% of them singletons. Sequencing input: CD4+ T cells from PBMCs. All receptors come from a human donor with Susac syndrome. Both conserved end residues are trimmed from each CDR3. D genes are given only for firm matches. The size field is filled for only some rows; it gives once, few, many or a size class.

CDR3aa | d_gene | v_gene | abundance
ASSHGGTPYEQY | NA | TRBV4-1 | NA
ASSHSGGYEQY | TRBD1 | TRBV3-1 | NA
ASSQGGGSNQPQH | TRBD1 | TRBV5-1 | NA
ASSRNEKLF | NA | TRBV7-9 | NA
ASSRDNLRDEQY | NA | TRBV6-5 | NA
ASNVKGGRIREQY | NA | TRBV21-1 | once
ASSSSTGGGTEAF | NA | TRBV5-1 | once
ASGQSVYNEQF | NA | TRBV10-3 | NA
ASSPREAIAKNIQY | NA | TRBV11-2 | NA
ASMGGIDEQF | NA | TRBV5-1 | NA
ASSLEAGGNTEAF | NA | TRBV7-9 | NA
ASSRGTGSSYEQY | NA | TRBV7-9 | NA
SVGETVLNYGYT | NA | TRBV29-1 | NA
SADLRDRGVVNEQF | TRBD1 | TRBV20-1 | NA
SARLDTYEQY | NA | TRBV20-1 | NA
ASSLAGQGVGELF | TRBD1 | TRBV7-3 | NA
SVEGGGETQY | NA | TRBV29-1 | NA
AWSLGVQGVYGYT | NA | TRBV30 | NA
SVAGTGNYEQY | TRBD1 | TRBV29-1 | few
ASSKLAGDQETQY | TRBD2 | TRBV7-8 | NA
SAREGAAEAF | NA | TRBV20-1 | once
SAILAGVHYEQY | TRBD2 | TRBV20-1 | NA
ASSLQAFGNTIY | NA | TRBV7-8 | NA
AWSQRVDGELF | NA | TRBV30 | once
ASSQDRRGLSGANVLT | NA | TRBV14 | NA
ASTEQGAAGYT | NA | TRBV5-1 | once
ASSYTETGNEQY | TRBD1 | TRBV6-2/TRBV6-3 | once
SADDRFMAQY | NA | TRBV20-1 | NA
ASSPGGRTSYEQY | NA | TRBV18 | NA
ASGRGGLETQY | NA | TRBV6-5 | NA
ASRESVERDNEQF | NA | TRBV25-1 | NA
SASRRSYEQY | NA | TRBV20-1 | NA
SARDGGGAYNEQF | TRBD2 | TRBV20-1 | NA
ASSPPPWAAFNGELF | NA | TRBV12-3/TRBV12-4 | NA
ASSVPSRDEQF | NA | TRBV9 | NA
ASSQEVPSTDTQY | NA | TRBV4-2 | NA
ASGPLGLAGNNEQF | TRBD2 | TRBV12-5 | once
SALRGSGEKLF | TRBD1 | TRBV20-1 | NA
ASSPQVIAGANVLT | NA | TRBV4-1 | NA
ASSVVLAGLAVDEQY | TRBD2 | TRBV6-1 | NA
SVMSGGNSPLH | NA | TRBV29-1 | NA
ASSYSTGSQLYGYT | TRBD1 | TRBV6-5 | NA
ASSKGTPDNEQF | NA | TRBV28 | once
SVVITHNEQF | NA | TRBV29-1 | once
ASSYGQLRGTGELF | NA | TRBV6-2/TRBV6-3 | NA
ASSQVSPGDNQPQH | NA | TRBV4-1 | NA
ASKLQNSYEQY | NA | TRBV5-1 | NA
SARDPAAGDPTDTQY | NA | TRBV20-1 | NA
ASSLIGWETSTDTQY | NA | TRBV5-6 | NA
ASPLIDRDRGITGELF | TRBD1 | TRBV6-1 | NA
ASSLPGLEQF | NA | TRBV28 | NA
ASSPAENRNQPQH | NA | TRBV9 | NA
ASSTNQGGDSPLH | NA | TRBV5-1 | once